This note documents a single T cell receptor (beta chain) sequence. Its antigen remains unknown. This sample is drawn from a study of cytomegalovirus exposure and HLA in healthy donors. Study outcomes and limitations: Most TCR sequences were rare, but some public TCRs occurred in many donors. Altogether, 150 to 200 TCR beta chains were recorded as cytomegalovirus-associated.

Among the 110 or so subjects of the validation cohort, separate from the 666-subject first cohort, were the donors. Germline lookup yields CDR1 MDHEN and CDR2 SYDVKM. The CDR3 is 14 amino acids. V lost 2 bases and J lost 7, with 14 bases in between. Data came from immunoSEQ multiplex PCR; TCRdb stores just in-frame clones and leaves some out. Of approximately 280,000 clones listed, around nine tenths are singletons. This receptor was taken from a woman aged 18-29 years in good health and CMV-seronegative. Sequencing was performed on PBMCs. The chain has TRBV28 and TRBJ1-1; tentatively, D is TRBD1 (6 bases). Here the CDR3 reads CASSLRKPTGEAFF. The CDR3 DNA follows: TGTGCCAGCAGTTTAAGAAAGCCGACAGGTGAAGCTTTCTTT.